This T cell receptor beta chain is drawn from a study of T cell changes during pregnancy in multiple sclerosis. CDR1 and CDR2 (germline): LNHDA, SQIVND (reference sequence). The CDR3 covers 16 residues. V gave up 6 bases and J gave up 9 bases; unmatched junction bases: 13. Clones were read by immunoSEQ multiplex PCR, and TCRdb kept only the in-frame ones, dropping some. Among 45,000 to 70,000 clones listed, approximately 92% were seen once. Here the sequenced sample was CD4+ T cells from peripheral blood mononuclear cells, taken after pregnancy. The chain links TRBV19 to TRBJ2-1; 11 bases agree with TRBD2. The sequence was collected from a female donor with multiple sclerosis, enrolled in a pregnancy study. The CDR3: CASSLRTSGGPGEQFF. For the CDR3, the DNA is TGTGCCAGTAGCCTCCGCACTAGCGGGGGCCCCGGTGAGCAGTTCTTC.